This TCR beta chain was retrieved from a study of identical twins. This clonotype has at least ten counts. Germline V gene sequence: CDR1 SNHLY, CDR2 FYNNEI. V gave up 1 base and J gave up 1 base; unmatched junction bases: 0. The CDR3 runs 16 residues. One entry per CDR3 protein, called by TCRdb with MiXCR from the 5' RACE reads. The sample holds about 150,000 distinct CDR3 sequences, around 3.6% seen once. The V and J genes are TRBV2 and TRBJ2-5, with TRBD2 matching over 13 bases. Material: memory T cells sorted from blood. This TCR was recovered from a man between 18 and 35 years old in good health. This CDR3 reads CASSEGLAGGQETQYF. The CDR3 region has the DNA TGTGCCAGCAGTGAAGGACTAGCGGGGGGCCAAGAGACCCAGTACTTC.